Shown below are 20 T cell receptor beta chains from a single sample sequenced in a study of T cell changes during pregnancy in multiple sclerosis. Sequenced by immunoSEQ multiplex PCR; TCRdb stores in-frame clones only, minus some. The table has 80,000 or so clones, approximately 90% seen once. The sequenced sample was peripheral blood, obtained before pregnancy. Source of these receptors: a female donor with multiple sclerosis, enrolled in a pregnancy study.

This sequence joins TRBV7-3 and TRBJ1-2, with TRBD1 as a possible D gene (6 bases). The V end lost 0 bases, the J end lost 2 bases, and 10 bases lay between the germline ends. This CDR3 has 15 residues. Per germline, CDR1 SGHTA and CDR2 FQGTGA. CDR3 residues: CASSLTSDRNYGYTF. In DNA form, the CDR3 reads TGTGCCAGCAGCTTAACCTCGGACAGAAACTATGGCTACACCTTC.

V and J are TRBV5-6 and TRBJ1-4; the match to TRBD1 covers 9 bases. The V gene's germline CDR1 is SGHDT and CDR2 YYEEEE. V shed 3 bases and J 7 bases; nucleotides not matched to a gene: 7. The CDR3 length is 15 residues. CDR3 region: CASSWRTGDGEKLFF. Written as DNA, the CDR3 is TGTGCCAGCAGCTGGAGGACAGGGGACGGTGAAAAACTGTTTTTT.

The V and J genes are TRBV5-1 and TRBJ2-1; D ambiguous. This CDR3 has 16 residues. Per germline, CDR1 SGHRS and CDR2 YFSETQ. V was shortened by 6 bases and J by 1 base, with 17 bases between the two germline ends. This chain's CDR3 is CASNLALGRSYNEQFF. For the CDR3, the DNA is TGCGCCAGCAATCTGGCGCTAGGCCGTTCCTACAATGAGCAGTTCTTC.

The CDR3 here is CASSLPGGGADGYTF. The DNA for the CDR3 is TGTGCCAGCAGCTTACCGGGTGGGGGGGCGGATGGCTACACCTTC. This chain joins TRBV5-5 and TRBJ1-2, with D perhaps TRBD1 (6 bases). Germline V lookup: CDR1 SGHKS, CDR2 YYEKEE (reference sequence). Trimming removed 2 bases at V and 6 bases at J, with 17 bases between. The CDR3 totals 15 residues.

The rearrangement links TRBV7-6 to TRBJ2-1, with D perhaps TRBD2 (7 bases). Germline V gene sequence: CDR1 SGHVS, CDR2 FNYEAQ. The V and J ends lost 5 bases and 8 bases respectively, with 13 bases between them. The CDR3 runs 13 residues. CDR3 in DNA: TGTGCCAGCAGCGGGGGGGCTTGGGATGAGCAGTTCTTC. It translates to CASSGGAWDEQFF.

J is TRBJ1-4 and V is TRBV27, with D possibly being TRBD1 (6 bases). CDR1 and CDR2 (germline): MNHEY, SMNVEV (reference sequence). Trimming cost V 5 bases and J 0 bases, with 22 bases left between them. The CDR3 is 19 amino acids. The CDR3 spells CASSTGHSFEAATNEKLFF. CDR3 bases: TGTGCCAGCAGTACGGGACACAGCTTCGAAGCCGCAACTAATGAAAAACTGTTTTTT.

This clone was observed a handful of times. The rearrangement uses TRBV2 and TRBJ2-1, with TRBD2 matching 10 bases. V dropped 11 bases and J dropped 4; count of bases not matched to a gene: 5. CDR3 length: 13 amino acids. Looked up from germline, CDR1 is SNHLY and CDR2 is FYNNEI. CDR3 protein: CAVSGGQYNEQFF. The CDR3 nucleotides read TGTGCCGTTAGCGGGGGGCAATACAATGAGCAGTTCTTC.

This clone was picked up one time. The chain carries TRBV2 and TRBJ2-2, with D possibly matching TRBD1 (6 bases). V was shortened by 0 bases and J by 6 bases, with 14 bases between the two germline ends. This CDR3 comprises 16 residues. The germline CDR1 and CDR2 sequences are SNHLY and FYNNEI. CDR3 nucleotides: TGTGCCAGCAGTGAAGCGCCAGGGGCGAGCGCCGGGGAGCTGTTTTTT. Amino acids: CASSEAPGASAGELFF.

J is TRBJ2-2 and V is TRBV5-4, with D tentatively TRBD2 (7 bases). This CDR3 contains 15 residues. V was pared by 3 bases and J by 2 bases, with 11 bases between. Germline CDR1 reads SGHNT; CDR2 reads YYREEE (reference sequence). The CDR3 DNA sequence: TGTGCCAGCAGCTCGGGGGGACATAACACCGGGGAGCTGTTTTTT. Its translation: CASSSGGHNTGELFF.

The genes are TRBV6-1 and TRBJ2-7; TRBD1 might be the D (5 bases). Germline V gene data show CDR1 as MNHNS and CDR2 as SASEGT. The CDR3 runs 13 residues. V lost 10 bases to trimming and J lost 0 bases, with 13 bases between them. CDR3 coding DNA: TGTGCCACGCTGGACACCTCCTCCTACGAGCAGTACTTC. Translating gives CATLDTSSYEQYF.

About this clone itself: At one end, the junction sequence differs from germline, possibly due to a read error. This chain connects TRBV7-7 to TRBJ2-1; no reliable D call. Germline CDR1 is SSHAT and CDR2 is FNYEAQ (reference sequence). The CDR3 has 16 amino acids. The DNA for the CDR3 is TGTGCTAGCAGCTTATCGGTGGGCCCCAATTTCGATGAGCAGTTCTTC. Translation: CASSLSVGPNFDEQFF.

The J gene is TRBJ2-3, the V gene TRBV6-5, with D maybe TRBD1 (6 bases). CDR1 and CDR2 (germline): MNHEY, SVGAGI. V was shortened by 2 bases and J by 8 bases, with 14 bases between the two germline ends. CDR3 length equals 14 residues. CDR3 amino acids: CASSYLQQGVTQYF. In DNA, the CDR3 is TGTGCCAGCAGTTACCTACAACAGGGAGTTACGCAGTATTTT.

The V gene is TRBV7-9, the J gene TRBJ1-6; 7 positions agree with TRBD1. The CDR3 consists of 16 residues. J was trimmed by 9 bases and V by 5 bases; bases with no gene match: 13. The germline CDR1 and CDR2 sequences are SEHNR and FQNEAQ (reference sequence). CDR3 in DNA: TGTGCCAGCAGCCCCGGACAGGTATCGAGTGGTTCACCCCTCCACTTT. Translated, it gives CASSPGQVSSGSPLHF.

V usage is TRBV27 and J usage is TRBJ2-3; 10 nucleotides line up with TRBD1. Trimming took 6 bases from V and 1 from J; bases not matched to a gene: 7. CDR1 is MNHEY, CDR2 SMNVEV, per germline (reference sequence). CDR3 length: 16 amino acids. The CDR3 DNA is TGTGCCAGCAGAGTTTGGGGGACAGGGGGCACAGATACGCAGTATTTT. Residues: CASRVWGTGGTDTQYF.

This chain connects TRBV15 to TRBJ1-1, with TRBD1 identical over 7 bases. The V segment lost 3 bases and the J segment 4 bases; nucleotides outside the gene matches: 2. Germline assignment: CDR1 LNHNV and CDR2 YYDKDF (reference sequence). This CDR3 comprises 13 residues. CDR3 protein: CATSSHRGTEAFF. CDR3 sequence (DNA): TGTGCCACCAGCAGCCACAGGGGCACTGAAGCTTTCTTT.

This clone was picked up one time. This chain connects TRBV7-3 to TRBJ1-4, with TRBD1 as a possible D gene (5 bases). CDR1 and CDR2 from the germline V gene are SGHTA and FQGTGA. CDR3 size: 17 residues. Trimming stripped 5 bases from V and 8 bases from J, with 24 bases between. The CDR3 sequence: CASSRITNMGTGEKLFF. The CDR3 region has the DNA TGTGCCAGCAGCCGTATTACTAACATGGGAACAGGAGAAAAACTGTTTTTT.

CDR3 amino acids: CASSQGERQGGDTEAFF. The CDR3 coding sequence is TGCGCCAGCAGCCAAGGGGAGCGACAGGGTGGGGACACTGAAGCTTTCTTT. The V gene is TRBV4-1, the J gene TRBJ1-1; 7 nucleotides agree with TRBD1. This CDR3 is 17 amino acids long. With V trimmed by 1 base and J by 3 bases, 11 bases remained unmatched. Germline V lookup: CDR1 MGHRA, CDR2 YSYEKL.

This chain joins TRBV10-1 and TRBJ2-1; 12 nucleotides match TRBD1. CDR3 length equals 16 residues. V lost 1 base and J lost 7; bases outside the gene matches: 5. The germline V gene encodes CDR1 WNHNN and CDR2 SYGVQD (reference sequence). CDR3 sequence: CASSEWGQGAVNEQFF. The CDR3 bases are TGCGCCAGCAGTGAGTGGGGACAGGGGGCAGTAAATGAGCAGTTCTTC.

The V gene is TRBV9, the J gene TRBJ1-5, with D perhaps TRBD1 (6 bases). The CDR3 totals 14 residues. The germline CDR1 and CDR2 sequences are SGDLS and YYNGEE. The germline V and J ends were trimmed by 8 bases and 0 bases, with 12 bases remaining between them. This CDR3 is CASSQGSSNQPQHF. For the CDR3, the DNA is TGTGCCAGTTCACAGGGTAGTAGCAATCAGCCCCAGCATTTT.

This clone came up a few times. The rearrangement uses TRBV29-1 and TRBJ1-2, with 7 bases matching TRBD1. J was trimmed by 8 bases and V by 5 bases; bases with no gene match: 11. Germline assignment: CDR1 SQVTM and CDR2 ANQGSEA. The CDR3 sequence is 13 residues long. The CDR3 nucleotides read TGCAGCGTTCGAGTAACAGGGGTCGGGGGCTACACCTTC. It codes for CSVRVTGVGGYTF.